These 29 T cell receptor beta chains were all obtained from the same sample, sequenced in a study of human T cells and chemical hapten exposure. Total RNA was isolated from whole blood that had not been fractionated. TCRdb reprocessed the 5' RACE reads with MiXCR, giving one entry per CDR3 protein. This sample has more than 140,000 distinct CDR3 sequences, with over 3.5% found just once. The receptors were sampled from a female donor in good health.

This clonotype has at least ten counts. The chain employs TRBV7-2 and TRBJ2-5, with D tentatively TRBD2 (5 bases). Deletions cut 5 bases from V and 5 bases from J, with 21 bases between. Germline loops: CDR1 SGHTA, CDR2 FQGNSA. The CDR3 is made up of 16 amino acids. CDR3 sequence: CASSPRAAHRPETQYF. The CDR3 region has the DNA TGTGCCAGCAGCCCCAGAGCGGCTCATCGGCCGGAGACCCAGTACTTC.

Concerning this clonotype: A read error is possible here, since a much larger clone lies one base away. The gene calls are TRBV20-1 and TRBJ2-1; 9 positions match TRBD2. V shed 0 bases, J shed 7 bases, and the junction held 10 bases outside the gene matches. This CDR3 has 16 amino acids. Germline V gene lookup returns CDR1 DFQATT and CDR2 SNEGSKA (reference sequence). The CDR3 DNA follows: TGCAGTGCTAGAGAGGAGCGGGGGGACACCTGGAATGAGCAGTTCTTC. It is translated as CSAREERGDTWNEQFF.

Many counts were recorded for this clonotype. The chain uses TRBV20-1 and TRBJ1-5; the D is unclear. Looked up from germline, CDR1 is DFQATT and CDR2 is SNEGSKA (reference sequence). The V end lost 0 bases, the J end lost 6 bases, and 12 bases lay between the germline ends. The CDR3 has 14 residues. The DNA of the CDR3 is TGCAGTGCTAGAGATGCAAGGAGGCGTCAGCCCCAGCATTTT. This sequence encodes CSARDARRRQPQHF.

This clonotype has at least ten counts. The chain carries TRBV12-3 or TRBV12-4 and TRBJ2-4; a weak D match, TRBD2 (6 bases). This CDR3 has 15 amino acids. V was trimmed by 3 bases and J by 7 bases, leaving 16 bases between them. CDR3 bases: TGTGCCAGCAGTTTCCGGGACTCCCTAGGGAACATTCAGTACTTC. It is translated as CASSFRDSLGNIQYF.

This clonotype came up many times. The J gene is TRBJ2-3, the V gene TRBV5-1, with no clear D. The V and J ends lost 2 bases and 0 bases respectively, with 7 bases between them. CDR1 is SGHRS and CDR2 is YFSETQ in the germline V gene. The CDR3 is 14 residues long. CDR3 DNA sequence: TGCGCCAGCAGCTTAACTACTAGCACAGATACGCAGTATTTT. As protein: CASSLTTSTDTQYF.

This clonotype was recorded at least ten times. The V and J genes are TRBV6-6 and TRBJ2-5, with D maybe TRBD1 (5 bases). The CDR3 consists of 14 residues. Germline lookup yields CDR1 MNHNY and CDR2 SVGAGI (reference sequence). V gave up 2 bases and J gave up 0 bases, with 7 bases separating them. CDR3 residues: CASSYRQHQETQYF. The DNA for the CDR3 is TGTGCCAGCAGTTACAGACAGCACCAAGAGACCCAGTACTTC.

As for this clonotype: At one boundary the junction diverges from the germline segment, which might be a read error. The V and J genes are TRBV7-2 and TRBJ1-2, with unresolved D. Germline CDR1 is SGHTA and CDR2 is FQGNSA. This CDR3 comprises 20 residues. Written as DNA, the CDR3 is TGTGCCAGCACCATTCGACTCGGCCCGGGCGGCCGGGGAGCTAACGATGGCTACACCTTC. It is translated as CASTIRLGPGGRGANDGYTF. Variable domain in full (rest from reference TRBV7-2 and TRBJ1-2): GAGVSQSPSNKVTEKGKDVELRCDPISGHTALYWYRQSLGQGLEFLIYFQGNSAPDKSGLPSDRFSAERTGGSVSTLTIQRTQQEDSAVYLCASTIRLGPGGRGANDGYTFGSGTRLTVV.

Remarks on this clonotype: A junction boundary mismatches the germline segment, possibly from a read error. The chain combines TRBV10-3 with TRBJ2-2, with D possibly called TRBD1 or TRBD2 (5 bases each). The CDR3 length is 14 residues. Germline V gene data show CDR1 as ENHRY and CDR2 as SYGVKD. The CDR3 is CATDRAEKKGEMFF. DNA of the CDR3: TGTGCCACCGATAGGGCCGAGAAAAAAGGGGAGATGTTTTTT.

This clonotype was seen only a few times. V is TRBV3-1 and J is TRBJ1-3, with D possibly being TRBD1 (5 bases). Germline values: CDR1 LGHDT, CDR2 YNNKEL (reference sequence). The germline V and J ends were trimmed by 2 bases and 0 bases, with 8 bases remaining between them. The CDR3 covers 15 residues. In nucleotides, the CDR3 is TGTGCCAGCAGCCAAACTCAGGGCTCTGGAAACACCATATATTTT. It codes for CASSQTQGSGNTIYF.

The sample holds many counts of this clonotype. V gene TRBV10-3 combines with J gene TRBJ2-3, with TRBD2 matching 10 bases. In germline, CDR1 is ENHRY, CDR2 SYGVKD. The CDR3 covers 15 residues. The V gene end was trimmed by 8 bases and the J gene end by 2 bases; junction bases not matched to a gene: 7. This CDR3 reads CAIESSGGLTDTQYF. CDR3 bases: TGTGCCATCGAAAGTAGCGGGGGGCTCACAGATACGCAGTATTTT.

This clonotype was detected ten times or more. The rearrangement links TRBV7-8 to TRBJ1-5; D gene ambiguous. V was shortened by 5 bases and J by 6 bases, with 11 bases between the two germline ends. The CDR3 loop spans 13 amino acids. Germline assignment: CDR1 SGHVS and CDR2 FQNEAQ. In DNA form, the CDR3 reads TGTGCCAGCAGCCCCTTGGGAGTTCAGCCCCAGCATTTT. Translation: CASSPLGVQPQHF.

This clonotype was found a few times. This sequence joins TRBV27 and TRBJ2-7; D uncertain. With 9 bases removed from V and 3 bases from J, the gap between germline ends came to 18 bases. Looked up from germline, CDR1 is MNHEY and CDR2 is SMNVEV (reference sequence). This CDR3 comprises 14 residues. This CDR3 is CASRRSAENYEQYF. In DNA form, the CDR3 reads TGTGCCAGTAGACGGTCGGCGGAAAACTACGAGCAGTACTTC.

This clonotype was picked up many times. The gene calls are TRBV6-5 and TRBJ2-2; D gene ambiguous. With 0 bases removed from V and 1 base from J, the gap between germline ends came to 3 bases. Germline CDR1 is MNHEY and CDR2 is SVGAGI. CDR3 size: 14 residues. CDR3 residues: CASSYSQNTGELFF. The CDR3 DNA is TGTGCCAGCAGTTACTCCCAGAACACCGGGGAGCTGTTTTTT.

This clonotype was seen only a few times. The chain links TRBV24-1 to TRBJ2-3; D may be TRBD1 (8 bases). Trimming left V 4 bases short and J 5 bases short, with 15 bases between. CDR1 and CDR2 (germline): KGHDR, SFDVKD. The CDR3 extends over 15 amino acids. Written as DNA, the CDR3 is TGTGCCACCAGTGAAACAGGGGGGGCCGGAGATACGCAGTATTTT. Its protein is CATSETGGAGDTQYF.

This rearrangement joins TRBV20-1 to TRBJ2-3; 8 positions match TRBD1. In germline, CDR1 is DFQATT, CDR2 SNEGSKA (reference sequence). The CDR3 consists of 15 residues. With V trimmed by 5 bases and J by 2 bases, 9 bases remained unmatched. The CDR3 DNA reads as TGCAGTGCTTTTGACAGGGGCACCTACACAGATACGCAGTATTTT. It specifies CSAFDRGTYTDTQYF.

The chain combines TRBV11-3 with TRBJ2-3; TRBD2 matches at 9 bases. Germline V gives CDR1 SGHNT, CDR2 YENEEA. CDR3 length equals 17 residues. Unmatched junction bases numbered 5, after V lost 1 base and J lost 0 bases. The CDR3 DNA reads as TGTGCCAGCAGCTTAGGTCGCGGGGGGGCTAGCACAGATACGCAGTATTTT. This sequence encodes CASSLGRGGASTDTQYF.

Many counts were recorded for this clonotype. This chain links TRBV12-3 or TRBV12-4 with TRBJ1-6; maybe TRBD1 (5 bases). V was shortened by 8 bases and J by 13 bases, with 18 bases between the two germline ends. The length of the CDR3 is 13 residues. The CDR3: CASAPGVWAPLHF. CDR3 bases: TGTGCCAGCGCCCCGGGGGTGTGGGCCCCCCTCCACTTT.

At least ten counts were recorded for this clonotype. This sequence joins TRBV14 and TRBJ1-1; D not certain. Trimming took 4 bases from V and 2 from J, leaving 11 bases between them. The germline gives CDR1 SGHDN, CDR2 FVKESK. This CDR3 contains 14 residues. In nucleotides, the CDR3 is TGTGCCAGCAGCCGCCTTGGGGTAAACACTGAAGCTTTCTTT. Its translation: CASSRLGVNTEAFF.

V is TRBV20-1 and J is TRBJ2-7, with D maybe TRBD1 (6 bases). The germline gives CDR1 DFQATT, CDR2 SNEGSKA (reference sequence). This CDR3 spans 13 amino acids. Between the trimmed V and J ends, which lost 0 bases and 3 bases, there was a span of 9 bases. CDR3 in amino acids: CSARDIRGYEQYF. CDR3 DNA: TGCAGTGCTAGAGATATCAGGGGCTACGAGCAGTACTTC.

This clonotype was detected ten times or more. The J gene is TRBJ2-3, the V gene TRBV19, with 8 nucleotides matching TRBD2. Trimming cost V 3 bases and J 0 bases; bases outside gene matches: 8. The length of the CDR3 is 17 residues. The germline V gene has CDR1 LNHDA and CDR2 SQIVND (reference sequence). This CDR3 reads CASSMRKSGSSTDTQYF. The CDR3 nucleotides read TGTGCCAGTAGTATGCGGAAAAGCGGGAGTAGCACAGATACGCAGTATTTT.

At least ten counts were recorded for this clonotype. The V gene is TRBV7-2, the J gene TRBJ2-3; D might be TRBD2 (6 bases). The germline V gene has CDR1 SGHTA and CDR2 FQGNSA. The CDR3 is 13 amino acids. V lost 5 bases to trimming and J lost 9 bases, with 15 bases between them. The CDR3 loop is CASSAGPGLTQYF. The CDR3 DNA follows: TGTGCCAGCAGCGCTGGTCCGGGACTGACGCAGTATTTT.

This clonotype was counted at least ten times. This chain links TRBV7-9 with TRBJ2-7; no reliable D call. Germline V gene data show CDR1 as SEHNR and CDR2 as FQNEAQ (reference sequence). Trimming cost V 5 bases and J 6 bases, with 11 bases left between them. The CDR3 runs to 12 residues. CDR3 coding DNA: TGTGCCAGCAGCACCTCACGGGTCGAGCAGTACTTC. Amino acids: CASSTSRVEQYF.

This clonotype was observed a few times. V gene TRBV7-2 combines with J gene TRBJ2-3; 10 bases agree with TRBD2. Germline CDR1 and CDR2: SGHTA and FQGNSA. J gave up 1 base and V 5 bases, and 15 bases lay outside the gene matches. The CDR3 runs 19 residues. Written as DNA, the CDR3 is TGTGCCAGCAGCCCAAATCAGCGGGGGGGCCTCTCCGGCACAGATACGCAGTATTTT. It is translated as CASSPNQRGGLSGTDTQYF.

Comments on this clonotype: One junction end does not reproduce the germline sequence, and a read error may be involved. The CDR3: CASSQDWDLGFQLRNYGDTF. The CDR3 region has the DNA TGTGCCAGCAGCCAAGATTGGGATTTAGGGTTCCAACTCCGTAACTATGGCGACACCTTC. The chain has TRBV3-1 and TRBJ1-2; D is unresolved. CDR1 is LGHDT, CDR2 YNNKEL, per germline (reference sequence). The CDR3 sequence is 20 residues long. The full variable domain, rest sourced from reference TRBV3-1 and TRBJ1-2, is DTAVSQTPKYLVTQMGNDKSIKCEQNLGHDTMYWYKQDSKKFLKIMFSYNNKELIINETVPNRFSPKSPDKAHLNLHINSLELGDSAVYFCASSQDWDLGFQLRNYGDTFGSGTRLTVV.

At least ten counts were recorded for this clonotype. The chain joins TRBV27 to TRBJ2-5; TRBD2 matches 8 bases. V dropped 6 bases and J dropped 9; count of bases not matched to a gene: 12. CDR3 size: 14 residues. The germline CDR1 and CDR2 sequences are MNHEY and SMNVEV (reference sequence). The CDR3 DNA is TGTGCCAGCAGGCCGGGGGGGTCCATTTCGGCCCAGTACTTC. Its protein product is CASRPGGSISAQYF.

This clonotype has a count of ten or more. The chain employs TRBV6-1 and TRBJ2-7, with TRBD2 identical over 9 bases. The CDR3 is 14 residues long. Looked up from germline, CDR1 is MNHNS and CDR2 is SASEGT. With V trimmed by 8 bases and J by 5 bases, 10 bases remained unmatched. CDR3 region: CASLKSGGLNEQYF. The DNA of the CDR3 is TGTGCCAGCCTGAAGAGCGGGGGGCTAAACGAGCAGTACTTC.

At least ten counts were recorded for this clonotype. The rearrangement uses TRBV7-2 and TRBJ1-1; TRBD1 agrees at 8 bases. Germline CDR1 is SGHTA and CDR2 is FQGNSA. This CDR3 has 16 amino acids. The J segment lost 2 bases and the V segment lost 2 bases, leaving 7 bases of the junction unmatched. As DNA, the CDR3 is TGTGCCAGCAGCTTAATACAGGGGGGCCTCAACACTGAAGCTTTCTTT. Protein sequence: CASSLIQGGLNTEAFF.

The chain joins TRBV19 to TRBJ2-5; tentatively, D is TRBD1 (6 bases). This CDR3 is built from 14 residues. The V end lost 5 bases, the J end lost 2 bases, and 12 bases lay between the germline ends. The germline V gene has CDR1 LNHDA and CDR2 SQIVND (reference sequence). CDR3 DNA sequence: TGTGCCAGTAGTCCAAAGACAGGACAAGAGACCCAGTACTTC. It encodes CASSPKTGQETQYF.

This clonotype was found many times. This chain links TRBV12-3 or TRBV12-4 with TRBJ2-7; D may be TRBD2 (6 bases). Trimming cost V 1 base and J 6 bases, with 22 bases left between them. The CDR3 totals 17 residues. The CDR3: CASSLELLGLRRVEQYF. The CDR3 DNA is TGTGCCAGCAGTTTAGAACTTTTAGGCCTCCGGAGGGTCGAGCAGTACTTC.